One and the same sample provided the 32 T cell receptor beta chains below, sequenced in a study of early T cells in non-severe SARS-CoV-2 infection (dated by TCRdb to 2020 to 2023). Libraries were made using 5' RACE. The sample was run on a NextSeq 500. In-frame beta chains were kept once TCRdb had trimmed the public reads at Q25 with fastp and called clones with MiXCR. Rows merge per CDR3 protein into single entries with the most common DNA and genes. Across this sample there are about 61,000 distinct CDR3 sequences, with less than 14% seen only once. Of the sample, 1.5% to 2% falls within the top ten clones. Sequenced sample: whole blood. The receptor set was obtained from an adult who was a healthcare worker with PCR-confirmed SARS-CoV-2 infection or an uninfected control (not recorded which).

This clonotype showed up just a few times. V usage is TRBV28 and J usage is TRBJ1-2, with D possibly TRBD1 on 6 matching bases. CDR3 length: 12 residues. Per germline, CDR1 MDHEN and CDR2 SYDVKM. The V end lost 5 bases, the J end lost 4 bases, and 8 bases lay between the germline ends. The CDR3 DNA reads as TGTGCCAGCAGTCCGGGGGCCTATGGCTACACCTTC. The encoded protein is CASSPGAYGYTF.

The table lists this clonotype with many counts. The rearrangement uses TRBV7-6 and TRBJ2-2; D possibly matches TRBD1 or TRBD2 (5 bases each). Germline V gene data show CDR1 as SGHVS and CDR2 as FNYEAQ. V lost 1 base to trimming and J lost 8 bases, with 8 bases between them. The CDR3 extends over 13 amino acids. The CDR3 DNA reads TGTGCCAGCAGCTTAGGAGGGGCGGGGGAGCTGTTTTTT. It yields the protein CASSLGGAGELFF.

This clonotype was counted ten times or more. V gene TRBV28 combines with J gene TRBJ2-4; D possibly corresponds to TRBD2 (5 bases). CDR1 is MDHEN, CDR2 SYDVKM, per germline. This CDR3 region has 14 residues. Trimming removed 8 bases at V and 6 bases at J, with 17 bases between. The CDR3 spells CASSIAKVGNIQYF. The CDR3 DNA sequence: TGTGCCAGCTCGATAGCGAAAGTAGGAAACATTCAGTACTTC.

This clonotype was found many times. CDR3 sequence reads: CAISESIPYEQYF. The CDR3 nucleotides read TGTGCCATCAGTGAGTCGATACCCTACGAGCAGTACTTC. This chain joins TRBV10-3 and TRBJ2-7; D is ambiguous. Germline V gene sequence: CDR1 ENHRY, CDR2 SYGVKD. V gave up 0 bases and J gave up 2 bases, with 5 bases separating them. The CDR3 loop spans 13 amino acids.

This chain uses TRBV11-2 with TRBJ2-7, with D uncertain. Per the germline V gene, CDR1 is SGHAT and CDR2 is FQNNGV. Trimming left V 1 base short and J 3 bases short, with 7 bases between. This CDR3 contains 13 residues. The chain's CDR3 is CASSLGSDYEQYF. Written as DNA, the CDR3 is TGTGCCAGCAGCTTAGGGTCAGACTACGAGCAGTACTTC.

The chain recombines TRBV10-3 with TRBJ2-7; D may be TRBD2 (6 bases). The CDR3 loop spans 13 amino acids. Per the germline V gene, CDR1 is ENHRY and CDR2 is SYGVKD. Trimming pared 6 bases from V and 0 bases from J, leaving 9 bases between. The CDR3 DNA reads TGTGCCATCAGGGGGACTGACTCCTACGAGCAGTACTTC. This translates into CAIRGTDSYEQYF.

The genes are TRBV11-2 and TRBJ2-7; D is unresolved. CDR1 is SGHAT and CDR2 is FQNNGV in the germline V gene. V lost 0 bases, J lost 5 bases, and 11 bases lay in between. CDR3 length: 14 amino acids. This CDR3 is CASSLDPRVHEQYF. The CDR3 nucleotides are TGTGCCAGCAGCTTAGATCCTAGGGTCCACGAGCAGTACTTC.

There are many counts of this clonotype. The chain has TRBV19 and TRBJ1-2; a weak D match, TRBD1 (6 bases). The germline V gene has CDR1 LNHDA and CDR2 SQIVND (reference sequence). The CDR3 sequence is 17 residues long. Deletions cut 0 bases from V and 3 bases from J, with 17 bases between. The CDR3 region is CASSIDDRGEGDYGYTF. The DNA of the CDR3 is TGTGCCAGTAGTATAGATGACCGGGGCGAGGGGGACTATGGCTACACCTTC.

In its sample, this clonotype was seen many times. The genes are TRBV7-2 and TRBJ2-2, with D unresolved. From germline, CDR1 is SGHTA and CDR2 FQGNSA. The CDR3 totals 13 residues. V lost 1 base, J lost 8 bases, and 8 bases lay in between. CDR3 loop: CASSLEPAGELFF. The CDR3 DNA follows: TGTGCCAGCAGCTTAGAGCCCGCGGGGGAGCTGTTTTTT.

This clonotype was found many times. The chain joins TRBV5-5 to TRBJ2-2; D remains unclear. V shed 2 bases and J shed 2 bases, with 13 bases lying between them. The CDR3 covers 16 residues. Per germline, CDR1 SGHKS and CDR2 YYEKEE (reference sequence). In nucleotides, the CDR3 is TGTGCCAGCAGCTTAGTTGGTGGCGTCAACACCGGGGAGCTGTTTTTT. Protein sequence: CASSLVGGVNTGELFF.

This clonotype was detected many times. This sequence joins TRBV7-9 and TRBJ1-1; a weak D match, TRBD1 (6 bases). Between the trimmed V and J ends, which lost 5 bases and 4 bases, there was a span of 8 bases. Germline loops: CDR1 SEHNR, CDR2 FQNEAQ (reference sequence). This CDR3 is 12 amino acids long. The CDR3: CASSPRGTEAFF. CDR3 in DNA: TGTGCCAGCAGCCCCAGGGGCACTGAAGCTTTCTTT.

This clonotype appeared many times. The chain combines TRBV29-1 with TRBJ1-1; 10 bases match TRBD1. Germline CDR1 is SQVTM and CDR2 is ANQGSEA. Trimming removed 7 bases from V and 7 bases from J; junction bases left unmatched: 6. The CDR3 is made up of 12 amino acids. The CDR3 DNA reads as TGCAGCGCCGGGACAGGGGATTTTGAAGCTTTCTTT. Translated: CSAGTGDFEAFF.

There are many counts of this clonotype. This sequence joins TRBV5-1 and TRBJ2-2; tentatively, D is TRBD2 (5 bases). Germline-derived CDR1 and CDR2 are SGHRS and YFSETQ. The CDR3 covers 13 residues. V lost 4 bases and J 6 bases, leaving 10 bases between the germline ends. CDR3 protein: CASSRGPAGELFF. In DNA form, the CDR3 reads TGCGCCAGCAGCAGAGGGCCGGCCGGGGAGCTGTTTTTT.

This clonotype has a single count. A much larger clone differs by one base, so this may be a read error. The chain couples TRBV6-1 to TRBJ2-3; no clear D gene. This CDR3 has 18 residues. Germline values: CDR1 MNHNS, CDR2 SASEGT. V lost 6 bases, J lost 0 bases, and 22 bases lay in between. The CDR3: CASRSDTLRTGSTDTQYF. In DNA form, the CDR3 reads TGTGCCAGCAGGTCCGATACGCTCCGGACCGGTAGCACAGATACGCAGTATTTT.

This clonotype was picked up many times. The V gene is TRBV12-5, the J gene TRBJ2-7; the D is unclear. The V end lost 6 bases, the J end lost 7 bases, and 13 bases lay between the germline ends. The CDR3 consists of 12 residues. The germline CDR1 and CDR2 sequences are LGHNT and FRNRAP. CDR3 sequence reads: CASGLLSTEQYF. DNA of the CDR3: TGTGCTAGTGGCCTTCTGAGTACGGAGCAGTACTTC.

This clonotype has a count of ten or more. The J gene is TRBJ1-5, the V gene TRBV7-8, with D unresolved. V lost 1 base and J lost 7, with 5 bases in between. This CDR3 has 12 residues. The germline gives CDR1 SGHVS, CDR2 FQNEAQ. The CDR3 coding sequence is TGTGCCAGCAGCTTAGAAGCACAGCCCCAGCATTTT. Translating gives CASSLEAQPQHF.

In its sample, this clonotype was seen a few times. In DNA, the CDR3 is TGCAGTGCTAGAGGGAGCAGACAGGGGAATGAAAAACTGTTTTTT. As protein: CSARGSRQGNEKLFF. V is TRBV20-1 and J is TRBJ1-4; the match to TRBD1 covers 8 bases. V lost 1 base and J lost 5; bases outside the gene matches: 6. CDR3 size: 15 residues. Germline lookup yields CDR1 DFQATT and CDR2 SNEGSKA (reference sequence).

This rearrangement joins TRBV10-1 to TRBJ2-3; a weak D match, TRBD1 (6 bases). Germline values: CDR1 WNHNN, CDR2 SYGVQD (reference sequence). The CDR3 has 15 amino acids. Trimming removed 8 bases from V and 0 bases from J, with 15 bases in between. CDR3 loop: CASWGLRASTDTQYF. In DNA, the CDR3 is TGCGCCAGCTGGGGGCTACGGGCTAGCACAGATACGCAGTATTTT.

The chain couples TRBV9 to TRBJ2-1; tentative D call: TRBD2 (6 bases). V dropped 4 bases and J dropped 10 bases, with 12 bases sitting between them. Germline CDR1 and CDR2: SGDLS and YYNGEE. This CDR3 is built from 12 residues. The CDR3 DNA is TGTGCCAGCAGCTCGGGGGTAACCGAGCAGTTCTTC. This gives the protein CASSSGVTEQFF.

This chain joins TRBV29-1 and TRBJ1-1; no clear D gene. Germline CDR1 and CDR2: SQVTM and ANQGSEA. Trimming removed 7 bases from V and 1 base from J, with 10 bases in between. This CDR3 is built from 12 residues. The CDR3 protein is CSAIKANTEAFF. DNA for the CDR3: TGCAGCGCCATCAAAGCGAACACTGAAGCTTTCTTT.

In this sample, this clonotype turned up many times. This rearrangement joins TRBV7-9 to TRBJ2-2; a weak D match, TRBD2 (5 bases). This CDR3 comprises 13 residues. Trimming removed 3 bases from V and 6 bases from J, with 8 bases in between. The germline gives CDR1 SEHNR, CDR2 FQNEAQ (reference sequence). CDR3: CASSFPGAGELFF. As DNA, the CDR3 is TGTGCCAGCAGCTTCCCCGGGGCCGGGGAGCTGTTTTTT.

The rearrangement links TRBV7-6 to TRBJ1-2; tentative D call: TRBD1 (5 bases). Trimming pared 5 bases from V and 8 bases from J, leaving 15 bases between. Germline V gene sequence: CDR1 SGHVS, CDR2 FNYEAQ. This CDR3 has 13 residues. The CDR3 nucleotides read TGTGCCAGCAGCGCGGGCGGGGCGGCCGGCTACACCTTC. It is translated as CASSAGGAAGYTF.

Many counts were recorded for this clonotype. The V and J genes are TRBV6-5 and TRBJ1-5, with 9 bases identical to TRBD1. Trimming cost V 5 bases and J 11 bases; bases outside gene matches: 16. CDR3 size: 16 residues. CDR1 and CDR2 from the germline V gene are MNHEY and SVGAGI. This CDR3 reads CASSAVPGTGRAAQHF. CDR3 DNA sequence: TGTGCCAGCAGTGCAGTCCCTGGGACAGGGCGAGCGGCCCAGCATTTT.

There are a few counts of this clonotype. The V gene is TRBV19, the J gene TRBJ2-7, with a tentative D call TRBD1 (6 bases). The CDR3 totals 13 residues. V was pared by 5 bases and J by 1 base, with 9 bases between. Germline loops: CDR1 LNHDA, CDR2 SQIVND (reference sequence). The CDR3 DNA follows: TGTGCCAGTAGTGGGACACCTTCCTACGAGCAGTACTTC. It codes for CASSGTPSYEQYF.

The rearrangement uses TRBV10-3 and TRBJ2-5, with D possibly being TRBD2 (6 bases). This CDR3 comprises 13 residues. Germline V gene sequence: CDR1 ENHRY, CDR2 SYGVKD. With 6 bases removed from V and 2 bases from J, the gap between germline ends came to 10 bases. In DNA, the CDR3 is TGTGCCATCAGGACTAGGATACAAGAGACCCAGTACTTC. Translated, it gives CAIRTRIQETQYF.

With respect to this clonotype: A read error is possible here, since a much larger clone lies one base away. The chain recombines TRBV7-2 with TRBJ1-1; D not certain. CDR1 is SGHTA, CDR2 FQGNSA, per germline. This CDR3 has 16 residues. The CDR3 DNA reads TGTGTCAGCAGCTTAGACTCGGCCCGGAGGTCCACTGAAGCTTTCTTT. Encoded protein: CVSSLDSARRSTEAFF.

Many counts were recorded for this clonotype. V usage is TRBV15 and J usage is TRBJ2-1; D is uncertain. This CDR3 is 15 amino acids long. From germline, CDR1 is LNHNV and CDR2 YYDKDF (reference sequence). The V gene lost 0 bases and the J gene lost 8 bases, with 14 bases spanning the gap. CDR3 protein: CATSRDPKRSYEQFF. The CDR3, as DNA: TGTGCCACCAGCAGAGATCCAAAACGGAGCTATGAGCAGTTCTTC.

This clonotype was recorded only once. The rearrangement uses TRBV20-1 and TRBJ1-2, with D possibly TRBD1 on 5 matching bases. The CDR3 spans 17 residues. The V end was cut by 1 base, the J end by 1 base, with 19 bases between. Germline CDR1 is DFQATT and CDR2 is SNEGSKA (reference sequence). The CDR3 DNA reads TGCAGTGCTAGAGCGGACGGTACAGGAGGACTTAACTATGGCTACACCTTC. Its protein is CSARADGTGGLNYGYTF.

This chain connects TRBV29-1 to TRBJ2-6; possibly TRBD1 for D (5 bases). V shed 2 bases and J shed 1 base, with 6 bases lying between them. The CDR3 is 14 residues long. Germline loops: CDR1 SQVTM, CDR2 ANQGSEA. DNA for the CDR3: TGCAGCGTTGAACAGGGTTCTGGGGCCAACGTCCTGACTTTC. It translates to CSVEQGSGANVLTF. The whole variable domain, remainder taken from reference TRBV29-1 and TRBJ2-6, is SAVISQKPSRDICQRGTSLTIQCQVDSQVTMMFWYRQQPGQSLTLIATANQGSEATYESGFVIDKFPISRPNLTFSTLTVSNMSPEDSSIYLCSVEQGSGANVLTFGAGSRLTVL.

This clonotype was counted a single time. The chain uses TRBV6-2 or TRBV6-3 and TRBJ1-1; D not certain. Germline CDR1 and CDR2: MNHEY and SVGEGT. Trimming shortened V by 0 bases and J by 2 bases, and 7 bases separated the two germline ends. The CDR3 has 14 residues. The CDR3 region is CASSYSTANTEAFF. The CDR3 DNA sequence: TGTGCCAGCAGTTACTCTACAGCCAACACTGAAGCTTTCTTT.

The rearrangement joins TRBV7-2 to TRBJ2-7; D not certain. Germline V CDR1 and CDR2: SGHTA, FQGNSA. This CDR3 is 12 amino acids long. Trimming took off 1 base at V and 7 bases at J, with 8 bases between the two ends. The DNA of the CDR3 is TGTGCCAGCAGCTTAGTGGCTCCTGAGCAGTACTTC. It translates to CASSLVAPEQYF.

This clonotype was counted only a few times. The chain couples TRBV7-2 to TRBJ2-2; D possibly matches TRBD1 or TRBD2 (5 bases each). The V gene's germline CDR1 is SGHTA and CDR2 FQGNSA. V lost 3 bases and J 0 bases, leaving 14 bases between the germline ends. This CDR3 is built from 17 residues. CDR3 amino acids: CASSLGPGGANTGELFF. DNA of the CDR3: TGTGCCAGCAGCTTGGGACCAGGTGGCGCGAACACCGGGGAGCTGTTTTTT.